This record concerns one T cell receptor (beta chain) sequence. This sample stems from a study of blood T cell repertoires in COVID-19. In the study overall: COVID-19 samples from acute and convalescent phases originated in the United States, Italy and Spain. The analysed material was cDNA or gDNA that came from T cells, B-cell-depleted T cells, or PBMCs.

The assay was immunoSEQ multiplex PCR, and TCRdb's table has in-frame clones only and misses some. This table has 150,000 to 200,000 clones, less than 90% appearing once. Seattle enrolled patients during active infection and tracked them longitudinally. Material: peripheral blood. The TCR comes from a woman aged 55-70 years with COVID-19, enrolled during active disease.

The CDR3, as DNA: TGTGCCAGCAGTTATGGAGGGACAGTGATAGAAAAACTGTTTTTT. Translating gives CASSYGGTVIEKLFF. The chain employs TRBV6-6 and TRBJ1-4, with 7 nucleotides matching TRBD1. Germline assignment: CDR1 MNHNY and CDR2 SVGAGI (reference sequence). CDR3 size: 15 residues. V gave up 3 bases and J gave up 8 bases; unmatched junction bases: 9.